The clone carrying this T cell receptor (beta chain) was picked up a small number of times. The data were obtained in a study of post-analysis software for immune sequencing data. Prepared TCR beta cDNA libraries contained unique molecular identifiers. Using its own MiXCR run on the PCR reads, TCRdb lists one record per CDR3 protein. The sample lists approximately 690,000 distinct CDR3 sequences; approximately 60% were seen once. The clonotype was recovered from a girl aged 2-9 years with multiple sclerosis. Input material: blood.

The CDR3 sequence is CASSLGVAYPYNEQFF. In DNA, the CDR3 is TGTGCCAGCAGCTTAGGGGTGGCCTACCCCTACAATGAGCAGTTCTTC. V usage is TRBV7-2 and J usage is TRBJ2-1; no definite D call. With 1 base removed from V and 2 bases from J, the gap between germline ends came to 12 bases. Germline V gene data show CDR1 as SGHTA and CDR2 as FQGNSA. This CDR3 comprises 16 residues.